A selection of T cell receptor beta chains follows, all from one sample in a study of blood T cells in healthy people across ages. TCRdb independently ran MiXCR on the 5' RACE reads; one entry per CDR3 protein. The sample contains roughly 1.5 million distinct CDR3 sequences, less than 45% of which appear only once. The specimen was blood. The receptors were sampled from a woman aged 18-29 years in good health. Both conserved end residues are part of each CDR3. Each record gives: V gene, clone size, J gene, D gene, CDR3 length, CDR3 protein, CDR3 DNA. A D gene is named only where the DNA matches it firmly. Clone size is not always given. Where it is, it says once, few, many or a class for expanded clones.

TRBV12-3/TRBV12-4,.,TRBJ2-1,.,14,CASSFTGLNNEQFF,TGTGCCAGCAGTTTTACAGGGCTAAACAATGAGCAGTTCTTC
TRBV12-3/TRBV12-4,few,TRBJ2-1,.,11,CASSGWNEQFF,TGTGCCAGCTCAGGGTGGAATGAGCAGTTCTTC
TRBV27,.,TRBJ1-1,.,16,CASSLWAGGMNTEAFF,TGTGCCAGCAGTTTATGGGCGGGGGGGATGAACACTGAAGCTTTCTTT
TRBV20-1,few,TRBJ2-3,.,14,CSARSQSSTDTQYF,TGCAGTGCTAGATCACAGTCCTCCACAGATACGCAGTATTTT
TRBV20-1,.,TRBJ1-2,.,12,CSAMSRQYGYTF,TGCAGTGCCATGTCCAGGCAGTATGGCTACACCTTC
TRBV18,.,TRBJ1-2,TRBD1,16,CASSPTGGIDNYGYTF,TGTGCCAGCTCACCGACAGGGGGCATAGATAACTATGGCTACACCTTC
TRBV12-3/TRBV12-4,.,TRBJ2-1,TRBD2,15,CASTLGTSGYNKQFF,TGTGCCAGCACCCTAGGGACTAGCGGATACAATAAGCAGTTCTTC
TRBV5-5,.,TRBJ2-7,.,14,CASSLSAGTGEQYF,TGTGCCAGCAGCTTATCGGCAGGGACGGGCGAGCAGTACTTC
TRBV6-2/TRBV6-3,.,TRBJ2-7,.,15,CASRIQGLGSYEQYF,TGTGCCAGCAGGATCCAGGGGCTTGGTTCCTACGAGCAGTACTTC
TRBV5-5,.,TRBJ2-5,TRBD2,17,CASSSYSSGGFQETQYF,TGTGCCAGCAGCTCATACTCTAGCGGGGGGTTCCAAGAGACCCAGTACTTC
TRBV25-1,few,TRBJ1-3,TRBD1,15,CASSDRGLGGNTIYF,TGTGCCAGCAGTGACAGGGGGCTGGGTGGAAACACCATATATTTT